The TCR beta chain described here comes from a study of blood T cell repertoires in COVID-19. V lost 0 bases and J lost 1; bases outside the gene matches: 6. This CDR3 has 17 residues. CDR1 is LNHNV, CDR2 YYDKDF, per germline (reference sequence). Profiled with immunoSEQ multiplex PCR; TCRdb holds only in-frame clones, not every one. This table has roughly 70,000 clones, 84% appearing once. The V call is TRBV15, the J call TRBJ2-4; 7 bases fit TRBD2. This sequence originates from a human donor in a cohort sampled during active COVID-19. Sequenced: peripheral blood. The chain's CDR3 is CATSRDGGGLAKNIQYF. In DNA form, the CDR3 reads TGTGCCACCAGCAGAGATGGCGGGGGTCTGGCCAAAAACATTCAGTACTTC.